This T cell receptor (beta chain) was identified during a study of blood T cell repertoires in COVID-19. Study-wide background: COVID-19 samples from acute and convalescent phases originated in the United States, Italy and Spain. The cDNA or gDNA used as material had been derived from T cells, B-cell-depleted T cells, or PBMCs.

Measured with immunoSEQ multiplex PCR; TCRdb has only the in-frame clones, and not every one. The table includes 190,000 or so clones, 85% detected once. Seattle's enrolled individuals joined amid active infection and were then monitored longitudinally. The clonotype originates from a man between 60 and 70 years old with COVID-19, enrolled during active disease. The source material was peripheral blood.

CDR3 protein: CASRNRVGDTQYF. CDR3 sequence (DNA): TGCGCCAGCAGAAACAGGGTGGGGGATACGCAGTATTTT. This sequence joins TRBV5-1 and TRBJ2-3; a possible D gene is TRBD1 (6 bases). V lost 5 bases to trimming and J lost 6 bases, with 13 bases between them. The V gene's germline CDR1 is SGHRS and CDR2 YFSETQ. The CDR3 extends over 13 amino acids.